This T cell receptor beta chain was sequenced during a study of identifying expanded T cells in peripheral blood. Study-level points and caveats: Variance in clone template counts between approximately 2-week samples significantly increased with total template count across all healthy donors.

TCRdb's copy holds only in-frame clones and misses some; the assay was immunoSEQ multiplex PCR. This sample yields about 100,000 clones, of which 70% to 90% are seen a single time; roughly 15% belongs to the top ten. No infections or other immune events were documented during collection. V gave up 0 bases and J gave up 2 bases, with 6 bases separating them. The CDR3 spans 14 residues. Looked up from germline, CDR1 is SGHTS and CDR2 is YDEGEE. Remarks on this clone: Its target is unknown.

The sequence derives from a person aged 18 to 75 in good health. Material: blood. The chain combines TRBV5-8 with TRBJ1-3; D gene unclear. In nucleotides, the CDR3 is TGTGCCAGCAGCTTGGGGCAGCCTGGAAACACCATATATTTT. Translated: CASSLGQPGNTIYF.